This TCR beta chain was sequenced in a study of blood T cell repertoires in COVID-19. Study in general: COVID-19 samples, acute and convalescent, were from the United States, Italy and Spain. The cDNA or gDNA used as material had been derived from T cells, B-cell-depleted T cells, or PBMCs.

Per the germline V gene, CDR1 is KGHSH and CDR2 is LQKENI. V shed 5 bases and J 7 bases; nucleotides not matched to a gene: 13. This CDR3 has 15 amino acids. As originally analysed: By means of reference gene primer amplification, nucleated cell counts were estimated. Assay: immunoSEQ multiplex PCR; the TCRdb copy retains only in-frame clones and omits some. The V and J calls and clone size were taken over from that table, and D and trimming were inferred from the DNA. This sample has 150,000 to 200,000 clones; more than 75% occur once, and the top ten carry 18%. The chain has TRBV18 and TRBJ1-1; 7 bases map to TRBD1. Material: peripheral blood. The origin of this receptor is a man in his sixties with active or convalescent COVID-19. The CDR3 region is CASSSGYRGSVEAFF. CDR3 bases: TGTGCCAGCTCATCAGGCTACAGGGGATCCGTTGAAGCTTTCTTT.